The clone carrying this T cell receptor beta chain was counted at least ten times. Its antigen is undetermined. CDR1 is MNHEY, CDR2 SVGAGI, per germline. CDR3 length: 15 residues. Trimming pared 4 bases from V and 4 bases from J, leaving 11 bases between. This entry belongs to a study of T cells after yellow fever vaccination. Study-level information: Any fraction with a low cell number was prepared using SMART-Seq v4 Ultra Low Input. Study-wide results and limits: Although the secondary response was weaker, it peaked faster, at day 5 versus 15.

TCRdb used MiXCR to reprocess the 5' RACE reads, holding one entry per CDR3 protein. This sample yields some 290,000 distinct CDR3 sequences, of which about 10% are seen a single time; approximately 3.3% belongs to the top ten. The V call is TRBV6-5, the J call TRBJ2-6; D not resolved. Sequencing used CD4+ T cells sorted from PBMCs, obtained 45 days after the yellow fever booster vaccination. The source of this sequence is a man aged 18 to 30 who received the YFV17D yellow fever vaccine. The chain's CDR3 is CASSLVAVGANVLTF. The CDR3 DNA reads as TGTGCCAGCAGTTTAGTCGCTGTGGGGGCCAACGTCCTGACTTTC.